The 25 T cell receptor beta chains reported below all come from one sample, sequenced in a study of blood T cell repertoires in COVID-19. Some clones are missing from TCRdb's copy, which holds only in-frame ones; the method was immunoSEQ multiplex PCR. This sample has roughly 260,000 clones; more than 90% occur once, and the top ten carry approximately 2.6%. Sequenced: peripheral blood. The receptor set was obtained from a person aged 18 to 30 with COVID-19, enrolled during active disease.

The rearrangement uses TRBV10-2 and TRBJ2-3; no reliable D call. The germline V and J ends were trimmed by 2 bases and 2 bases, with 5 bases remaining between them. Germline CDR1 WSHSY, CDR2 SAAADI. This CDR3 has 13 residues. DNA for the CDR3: TGCGCCAGCAGTGAGGTATCCACAGATACGCAGTATTTT. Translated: CASSEVSTDTQYF.

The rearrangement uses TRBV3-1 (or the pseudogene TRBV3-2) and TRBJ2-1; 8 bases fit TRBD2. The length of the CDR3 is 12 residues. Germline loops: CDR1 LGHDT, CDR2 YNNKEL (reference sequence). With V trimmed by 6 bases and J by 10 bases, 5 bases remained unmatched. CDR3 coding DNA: TGTGCCAGCAGGGCTATAGCGGGGGAGCAGTTCTTC. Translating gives CASRAIAGEQFF.

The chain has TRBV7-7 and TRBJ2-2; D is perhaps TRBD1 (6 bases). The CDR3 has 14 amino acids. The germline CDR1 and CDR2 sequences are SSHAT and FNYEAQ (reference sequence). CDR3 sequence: CAVSEDRNTGELFF. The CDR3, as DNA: TGTGCGGTGTCCGAGGACAGGAACACCGGGGAGCTGTTTTTT.

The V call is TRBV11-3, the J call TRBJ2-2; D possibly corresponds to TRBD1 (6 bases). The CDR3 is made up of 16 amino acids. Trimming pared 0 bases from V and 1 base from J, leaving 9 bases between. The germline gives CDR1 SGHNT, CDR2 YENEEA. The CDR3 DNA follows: TGTGCCAGCAGCTTAGATCAGGGGCGGAACACCGGGGAGCTGTTTTTT. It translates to CASSLDQGRNTGELFF.

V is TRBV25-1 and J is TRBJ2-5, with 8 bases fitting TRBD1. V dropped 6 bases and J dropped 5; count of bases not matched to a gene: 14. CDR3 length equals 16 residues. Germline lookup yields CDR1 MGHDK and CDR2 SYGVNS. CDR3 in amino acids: CASRGRWAGGEETQYF. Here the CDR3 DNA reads TGTGCCAGCAGGGGCCGTTGGGCAGGGGGCGAGGAGACCCAGTACTTC.

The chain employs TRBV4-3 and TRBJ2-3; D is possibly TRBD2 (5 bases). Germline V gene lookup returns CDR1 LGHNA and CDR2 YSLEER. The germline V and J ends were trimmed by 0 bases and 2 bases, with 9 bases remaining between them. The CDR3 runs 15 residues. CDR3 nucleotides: TGCGCCAGCAGCCAAGATGAGGGAGTCACAGATACGCAGTATTTT. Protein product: CASSQDEGVTDTQYF.

In DNA form, the CDR3 reads TGCGCCAGCAGCCAGGAACACAGGGGGCGCGACGAGCAGTACTTC. This gives the protein CASSQEHRGRDEQYF. The chain carries TRBV4-1 and TRBJ2-7; TRBD1 agrees at 9 bases. The CDR3 runs 15 residues. The germline V gene encodes CDR1 MGHRA and CDR2 YSYEKL. With V trimmed by 3 bases and J by 5 bases, 8 bases remained unmatched.

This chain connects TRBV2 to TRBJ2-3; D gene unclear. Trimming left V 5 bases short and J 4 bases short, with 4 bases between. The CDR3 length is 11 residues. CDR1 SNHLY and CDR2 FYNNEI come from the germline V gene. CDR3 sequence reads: CASSPADTQYF. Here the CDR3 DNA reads TGTGCCAGCAGTCCGGCAGATACGCAGTATTTT.

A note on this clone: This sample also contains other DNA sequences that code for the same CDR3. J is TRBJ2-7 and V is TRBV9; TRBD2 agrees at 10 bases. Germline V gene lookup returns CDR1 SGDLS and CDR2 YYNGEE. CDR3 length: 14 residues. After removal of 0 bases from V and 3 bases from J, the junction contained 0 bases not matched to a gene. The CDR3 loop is CASSVASGSYEQYF. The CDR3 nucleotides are TGTGCCAGCAGCGTAGCTAGCGGGAGCTACGAGCAGTACTTC.

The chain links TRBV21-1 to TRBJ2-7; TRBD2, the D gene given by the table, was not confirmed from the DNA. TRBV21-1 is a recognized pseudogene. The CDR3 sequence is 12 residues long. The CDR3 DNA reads TGTGCCAGCACCGTGACTGATTACGAGCAGTACTTC. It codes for CASTVTDYEQYF.

The CDR3 DNA is TGTGCCAGCACCGAGACAGGGGGAGGCTCACCCCTCCACTTT. It is translated as CASTETGGGSPLHF. The V call is TRBV5-5, the J call TRBJ1-6; TRBD1 aligns across 9 bases. The germline gives CDR1 SGHKS, CDR2 YYEKEE (reference sequence). The V segment lost 6 bases and the J segment 10 bases; nucleotides outside the gene matches: 8. This CDR3 is built from 14 residues.

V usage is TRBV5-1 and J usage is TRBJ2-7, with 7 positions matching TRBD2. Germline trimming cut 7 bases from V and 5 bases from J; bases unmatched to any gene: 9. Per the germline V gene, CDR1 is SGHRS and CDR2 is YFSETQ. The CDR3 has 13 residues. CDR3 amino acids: CASRSGLIDEQYF. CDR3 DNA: TGCGCCAGCCGTAGCGGGTTGATCGACGAGCAGTACTTC.

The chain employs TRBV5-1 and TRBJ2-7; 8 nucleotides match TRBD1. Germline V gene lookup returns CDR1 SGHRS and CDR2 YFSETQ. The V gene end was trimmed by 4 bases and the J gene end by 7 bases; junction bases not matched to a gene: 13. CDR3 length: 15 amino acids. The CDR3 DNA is TGCGCCAGCAGCCTCGACAGGGGTGAGGATGTTGAGCAGTACTTC. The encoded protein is CASSLDRGEDVEQYF.

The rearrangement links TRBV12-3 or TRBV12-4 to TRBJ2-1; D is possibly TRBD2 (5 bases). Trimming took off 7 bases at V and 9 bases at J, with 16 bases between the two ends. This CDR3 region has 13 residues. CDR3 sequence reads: CASTTWAGPEQFF. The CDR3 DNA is TGTGCCAGCACTACCTGGGCGGGCCCTGAGCAGTTCTTC.

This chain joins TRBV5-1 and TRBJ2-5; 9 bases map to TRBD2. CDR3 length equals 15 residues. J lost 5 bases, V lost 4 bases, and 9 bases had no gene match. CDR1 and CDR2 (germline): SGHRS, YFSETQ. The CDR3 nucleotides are TGCGCCAGCAGCCAGAGTAGCGGGAGTGGGGAGACCCAGTACTTC. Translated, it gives CASSQSSGSGETQYF.

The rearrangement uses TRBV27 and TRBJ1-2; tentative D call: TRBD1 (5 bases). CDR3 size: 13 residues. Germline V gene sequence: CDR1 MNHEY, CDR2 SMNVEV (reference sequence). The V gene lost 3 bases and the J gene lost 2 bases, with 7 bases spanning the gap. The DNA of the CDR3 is TGTGCCAGCAGTTTCGGGGGGAACTATGGCTACACCTTC. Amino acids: CASSFGGNYGYTF.

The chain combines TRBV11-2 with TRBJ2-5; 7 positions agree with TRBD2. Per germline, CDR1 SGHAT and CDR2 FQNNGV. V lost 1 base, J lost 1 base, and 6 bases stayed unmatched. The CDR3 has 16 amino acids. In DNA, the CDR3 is TGTGCCAGCAGCTTAGTAGGCGGGAGTAGCCAAGAGACCCAGTACTTC. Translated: CASSLVGGSSQETQYF.

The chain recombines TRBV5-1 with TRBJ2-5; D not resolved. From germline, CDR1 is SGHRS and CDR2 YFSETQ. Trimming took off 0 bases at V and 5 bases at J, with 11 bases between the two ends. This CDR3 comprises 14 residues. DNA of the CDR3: TGCGCCAGCAGCTTGGGGATTGTGGAGGAGACCCAGTACTTC. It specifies CASSLGIVEETQYF.

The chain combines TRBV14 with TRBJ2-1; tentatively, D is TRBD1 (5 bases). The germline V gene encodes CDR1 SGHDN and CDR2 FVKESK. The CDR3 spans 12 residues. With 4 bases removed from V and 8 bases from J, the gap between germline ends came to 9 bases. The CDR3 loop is CASSLSGYEQFF. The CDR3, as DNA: TGTGCCAGCAGCCTTTCAGGGTATGAGCAGTTCTTC.

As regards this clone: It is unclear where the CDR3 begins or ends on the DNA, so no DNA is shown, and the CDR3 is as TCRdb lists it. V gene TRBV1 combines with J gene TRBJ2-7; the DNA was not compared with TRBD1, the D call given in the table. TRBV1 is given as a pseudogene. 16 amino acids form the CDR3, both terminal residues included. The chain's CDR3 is CTSSRWATGSVHEQYF.

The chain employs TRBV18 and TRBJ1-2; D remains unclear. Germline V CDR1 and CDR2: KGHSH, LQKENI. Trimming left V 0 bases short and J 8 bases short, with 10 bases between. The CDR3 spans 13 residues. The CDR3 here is CASSPPLREGYTF. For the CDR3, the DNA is TGTGCCAGCTCACCACCGCTGCGGGAAGGCTACACCTTC.

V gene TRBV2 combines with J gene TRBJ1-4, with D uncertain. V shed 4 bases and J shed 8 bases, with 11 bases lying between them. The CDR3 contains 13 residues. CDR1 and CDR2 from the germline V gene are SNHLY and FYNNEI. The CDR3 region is CASSGRASEKLFF. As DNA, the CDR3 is TGTGCCAGCAGTGGGCGGGCGAGCGAAAAACTGTTTTTT.

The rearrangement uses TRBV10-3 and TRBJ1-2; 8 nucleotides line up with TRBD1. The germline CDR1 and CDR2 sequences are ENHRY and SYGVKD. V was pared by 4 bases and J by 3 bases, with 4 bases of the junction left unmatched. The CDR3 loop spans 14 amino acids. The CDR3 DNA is TGTGCCATCAGTGGGACAGGGACCGACTATGGCTACACCTTC. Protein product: CAISGTGTDYGYTF.

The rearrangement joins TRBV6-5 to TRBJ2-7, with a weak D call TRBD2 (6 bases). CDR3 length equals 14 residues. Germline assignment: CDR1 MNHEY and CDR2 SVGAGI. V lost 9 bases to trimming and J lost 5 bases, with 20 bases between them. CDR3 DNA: TGTGCCAGTGATGCAGTTGGACTACACGACGAGCAGTACTTC. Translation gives CASDAVGLHDEQYF.

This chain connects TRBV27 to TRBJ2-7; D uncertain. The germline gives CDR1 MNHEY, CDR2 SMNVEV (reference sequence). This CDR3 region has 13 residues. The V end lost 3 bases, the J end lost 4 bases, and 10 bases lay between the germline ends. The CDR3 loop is CASSFRQEYEQYF. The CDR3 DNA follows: TGTGCCAGCAGTTTTAGACAAGAATACGAGCAGTACTTC.